This T cell receptor (beta chain) was recovered during a study of T-cell memory formation after mild COVID-19. TCRdb reanalysed the 5' RACE reads using MiXCR and keeps one entry per CDR3 protein. The sample shows 110,000 or so distinct CDR3 sequences, approximately 21% of them seen only once. V lost 0 bases to trimming and J lost 6 bases, with 7 bases between them. CDR1 SGHRS and CDR2 YFSETQ come from the germline V gene. CDR3 size: 13 residues. The sample taken for sequencing was PBMCs or a T cell subset sorted from them (not recorded which). The sequence was collected from a man younger than 35 who had mild COVID-19 (a few samples of this study predate the infection). Cell type and time point are not known. The gene calls are TRBV5-1 and TRBJ1-5; D gene uncertain. CDR3 region: CASSLAVGQPQHF. The CDR3 DNA reads TGCGCCAGCAGCTTGGCCGTTGGTCAGCCCCAGCATTTT. The full variable domain, rest sourced from reference TRBV5-1 and TRBJ1-5, is KAGVTQTPRYLIKTRGQQVTLSCSPISGHRSVSWYQQTPGQGLQFLFEYFSETQRNKGNFPGRFSGRQFSNSRSEMNVSTLELGDSALYLCASSLAVGQPQHFGDGTRLSIL.